Following are 32 T cell receptor beta chains from one sample sequenced in a study of tumor-infiltrating lymphocytes in primary liver carcinoma. The tissue used was unsorted bulk material of about 20-33 mg. RNA and DNA were co-extracted from it with the AllPrep DNA/RNA mini kit. A constant-region primer served to make TCR beta cDNA from about 490 ng total RNA. Investigators got TCR beta libraries out of three nested multiplex PCR rounds, done with slightly modified ARM-PCR. For about 11 cycles apiece, the opening two PCR rounds ran with TRBV1-TRBV30 forward primers and a C-beta reverse primer. Via MiXCR, TCRdb re-called the multiplex PCR reads, giving one row per CDR3 protein. This sample carries around 81,000 distinct CDR3 sequences, about two thirds of them seen once, and the ten largest clones take approximately 15%. The sequencing sample was made of liver tumor tissue from sampling region 4. This sample's subset: tumor region T4, right-lateral pole. Source of these receptors: an older woman with primary liver carcinoma and hepatitis B virus infection.

To note about this clonotype: One junction end disagrees with the germline gene, perhaps due to a read error. This rearrangement joins TRBV6-5 to TRBJ2-3; TRBD2 matches 8 bases. Germline-derived CDR1 and CDR2 are MNHEY and SVGAGI. The CDR3 runs to 15 residues. The CDR3 DNA reads as TGTGCCAGCACTCCACAGGCGGGAGGCACAGATACGCAATATTTT. This codes for CASTPQAGGTDTQYF.

On this clonotype itself: At one of its ends the junction is not consistent with the germline gene, which may arise from a read error. V usage is TRBV10-3 and J usage is TRBJ2-3; the D is unclear. This CDR3 has 16 amino acids. CDR1 is ENHRY and CDR2 is SYGVKD in the germline V gene. The CDR3 bases are TGTGCCATCAGTGAGTCGACTTGGTGGAGCACAAATACGCAGTATTTT. It translates to CAISESTWWSTNTQYF.

The chain combines TRBV11-3 with TRBJ2-1, with 13 bases fitting TRBD2. The germline V gene has CDR1 SGHNT and CDR2 YENEEA. After removal of 6 bases from V and 12 bases from J, the junction contained 26 bases not matched to a gene. The CDR3 spans 20 residues. In DNA form, the CDR3 reads TGTGCCAGCAGGCCTCACGGGACTAGCGGGATTCGTTGGTTTGGCGATGGGCAGTTCTTC. Residues: CASRPHGTSGIRWFGDGQFF.

As for this clonotype: At one boundary the junction diverges from the germline segment, which might be a read error. The chain combines TRBV11-2 with TRBJ2-1; 11 positions agree with TRBD2. CDR3 length: 16 amino acids. CDR1 is SGHAT and CDR2 is FQNNGV in the germline V gene. The CDR3: CAGRLNSGRVDSEQFF. The CDR3 DNA follows: TGTGCCGGCAGATTAAATAGCGGGAGGGTTGACAGTGAGCAGTTCTTC.

On this clonotype: One end of the junction is discordant with germline, which a read error may explain. The chain employs TRBV6-6 and TRBJ2-2; 8 bases fit TRBD1. Germline loops: CDR1 MNHNY, CDR2 SVGAGI (reference sequence). The CDR3 totals 14 residues. CDR3 sequence reads: CTSTTGGTIGELFF. In DNA form, the CDR3 reads TGTACCAGCACTACAGGGGGGACCATCGGGGAGCTGTTTTTT.

Regarding this clonotype: An end of the junction does not agree with germline; a read error may underlie this. The CDR3 DNA is TGTGCCAGCAGCATGGCCGGGACTTCGAGCTCCTACAATAAGCAGTTCTTC. Translating it yields CASSMAGTSSSYNKQFF. The chain links TRBV5-6 to TRBJ2-1, with D possibly being TRBD2 (6 bases). The CDR3 is 17 amino acids. CDR1 SGHDT and CDR2 YYEEEE come from the germline V gene.

In this sample, this clonotype turned up many times. The V call is TRBV11-1, the J call TRBJ2-2; D ambiguous. Germline-derived CDR1 and CDR2 are SGHAT and FQDESV (reference sequence). The CDR3 spans 13 residues. V lost 3 bases to trimming and J lost 3 bases, with 5 bases between them. The CDR3 sequence is CASSFWDTGELFF. Here the CDR3 DNA reads TGTGCCAGCAGCTTTTGGGACACCGGGGAGCTGTTTTTT.

Note on this clonotype: This sequence may be a read error, since a much larger clone differs from it by one base. The CDR3 end shows no conserved phenylalanine or tryptophan, and so a read error is likely. The chain has TRBV28 and TRBJ2-5, with 7 bases fitting TRBD1. J gave up 5 bases and V 7 bases, and 10 bases lay outside the gene matches. The germline V gene encodes CDR1 MDHEN and CDR2 SYDVKM. The CDR3 has 14 amino acids. This CDR3 is CASNPGGRGETQYI. CDR3 sequence (DNA): TGTGCCAGCAACCCTGGGGGCAGGGGGGAGACCCAGTACATC.

This clonotype occurred once. A read error may produce the germline difference seen at one junction end. The chain carries TRBV6-5 and TRBJ1-2, with D possibly being TRBD1 (5 bases). CDR3 length: 14 amino acids. Per germline, CDR1 MNHEY and CDR2 SVGAGI. CDR3 nucleotide sequence: TGTACCAGCAGAGGCGGACAAGCCATCTTTGGCTACACCTTC. Translated: CTSRGGQAIFGYTF.

Comment on this clonotype: A much larger clone lies a single base off, so this may be a read error. The gene calls are TRBV6-6 and TRBJ1-1; D may be TRBD1 (6 bases). Deletions cut 0 bases from V and 5 bases from J, with 10 bases between. The germline gives CDR1 MNHNY, CDR2 SVGAGI (reference sequence). This CDR3 is 14 amino acids long. The CDR3 nucleotides read TGTGCCAGCAGTTACTCTGCAGGGGTTACTGAAGCTTTCTTT. Translation: CASSYSAGVTEAFF.

This clonotype occurred a few times. A much larger clone sits a single nucleotide away, making a read error possible. The chain joins TRBV29-1 to TRBJ1-1; D is uncertain. Per the germline V gene, CDR1 is SQVTM and CDR2 is ANQGSEA. The CDR3 is 11 amino acids. This chain's CDR3 is CGVATDAIAFF. For the CDR3, the DNA is TGCGGCGTAGCCACCGATGCTATCGCTTTCTTT.

As concerns this clonotype: Mismatch with germline at one junction end may stem from a read error. The genes are TRBV29-1 and TRBJ2-7, with D perhaps matching TRBD1 or TRBD2 (5 bases each). The CDR3 is made up of 11 amino acids. Germline V gene data show CDR1 as SQVTM and CDR2 as ANQGSEA. The CDR3 spells CSVAGGGEQYF. The DNA of the CDR3 is TGCAGTGTTGCTGGTGGGGGCGAGCAGTACTTC.

This clonotype was found many times. The chain combines TRBV28 with TRBJ2-5; TRBD1 is a possible D gene (6 bases). V shed 6 bases and J shed 7 bases, with 18 bases lying between them. There are 14 residues in the CDR3. Germline V CDR1 and CDR2: MDHEN, SYDVKM. The CDR3, as DNA: TGTGCCAGCAGCCGCCCCCAGGGGAGACGGACCCAGTACTTC. As protein: CASSRPQGRRTQYF. Variable domain in full (rest from reference TRBV28 and TRBJ2-5): DVKVTQSSRYLVKRTGEKVFLECVQDMDHENMFWYRQDPGLGLRLIYFSYDVKMKEKGDIPEGYSVSREKKERFSLILESASTNQTSMYLCASSRPQGRRTQYFGPGTRLLVL.

This clonotype was detected ten times or more. This rearrangement joins TRBV29-1 to TRBJ2-7; D is uncertain. Germline loops: CDR1 SQVTM, CDR2 ANQGSEA. Trimming stripped 4 bases from V and 5 bases from J, with 15 bases between. The CDR3 is made up of 13 amino acids. The CDR3 region is CSVALGLWDEQYF. DNA for the CDR3: TGCAGCGTTGCCCTCGGGTTATGGGACGAGCAGTACTTC.

The chain uses TRBV29-1 and TRBJ2-7; D remains unclear. CDR1 and CDR2 from the germline V gene are SQVTM and ANQGSEA. CDR3 length equals 13 residues. The V end was cut by 4 bases, the J end by 0 bases, with 10 bases between. The CDR3 DNA sequence: TGCAGCGTTGGAACTCGTACCTCCTACGAGCAGTACTTC. Its protein product is CSVGTRTSYEQYF.

Comment on this clonotype: Sequence at one end of the junction differs from germline and may be a read error. The chain carries TRBV29-1 and TRBJ1-3, with D hard to call. The CDR3 totals 15 residues. Germline values: CDR1 SQVTM, CDR2 ANQGSEA. The CDR3, as DNA: TGCAGCGTTGTTCCTAGACAAGGTTCTGGAGACACCATATATTTT. It specifies CSVVPRQGSGDTIYF. The variable domain in full, with the rest retrieved from reference TRBV29-1 and TRBJ1-3, is SAVISQKPSRDICQRGTSLTIQCQVDSQVTMMFWYRQQPGQSLTLIATANQGSEATYESGFVIDKFPISRPNLTFSTLTVSNMSPEDSSIYLCSVVPRQGSGDTIYFGEGSWLTVV.

Turning to this clonotype: In this CDR3 the conserved last residue, phenylalanine or tryptophan, is missing, so a read error is likely. This chain connects TRBV11-3 to TRBJ2-1; the match to TRBD1 covers 10 bases. V trimming: 5 bases; J trimming: 6 bases; junction bases outside the gene matches: 19. The CDR3 extends over 19 amino acids. Germline CDR1 is SGHNT and CDR2 is YENEEA. The CDR3 DNA follows: TGTGCCAGCAGCGCCGGACAGGGGGGACTAGTGGGGGGATTCAATGAGCAGTTCTCC. Translated: CASSAGQGGLVGGFNEQFS.

This sequence joins TRBV11-2 and TRBJ2-1; D gene uncertain. The germline V gene encodes CDR1 SGHAT and CDR2 FQNNGV. V lost 5 bases and J 5 bases, leaving 19 bases between the germline ends. The CDR3 loop spans 16 amino acids. CDR3 nucleotide sequence: TGTGCCAGCAGCGACCCAACAGAAGTTTTTGACAATGAGCAGTTCTTC. Translated: CASSDPTEVFDNEQFF.

V and J are TRBV11-3 and TRBJ2-2; 8 bases are shared with TRBD1. V trimming: 2 bases; J trimming: 13 bases; junction bases outside the gene matches: 9. Germline CDR1 SGHNT, CDR2 YENEEA. The CDR3 length is 14 residues. This CDR3 reads CASSLPGGTGVLFF. As DNA, the CDR3 is TGTGCCAGCAGCTTACCAGGGGGCACCGGAGTGCTGTTTTTT.

Comment on this clonotype: Just one base apart from a much larger clone, this may be a read error. The gene calls are TRBV7-9 and TRBJ2-3; D perhaps matches TRBD2 (5 bases). Germline V gene data show CDR1 as SEHNR and CDR2 as FQNEAQ (reference sequence). Between the trimmed V and J ends, which lost 5 bases and 4 bases, there was a span of 16 bases. The CDR3 extends over 15 amino acids. The CDR3 DNA sequence: TGTGCCAGCAGCCCCCGGGGTACATACCCAGATACGCAGTATTTT. Encoded protein: CASSPRGTYPDTQYF.

Comments on this clonotype: One base away lies a much larger clone, so this may be a sequencing read error. The chain has TRBV28 and TRBJ1-5; TRBD1 matches 7 bases. CDR1 MDHEN and CDR2 SYDVKM come from the germline V gene. The CDR3 runs to 13 residues. V trimming: 10 bases; J trimming: 7 bases; junction bases outside the gene matches: 10. This CDR3 reads CANSGGRGQPQHF. The CDR3 coding sequence is TGTGCCAACTCAGGGGGTAGGGGGCAGCCCCAGCATTTT.

As concerns this clonotype: One junction end disagrees with the germline gene, perhaps due to a read error. The chain uses TRBV11-3 and TRBJ2-2; 12 nucleotides agree with TRBD2. Germline V gene data show CDR1 as SGHNT and CDR2 as YENEEA. This CDR3 has 16 amino acids. The CDR3 reads CASSPSSGRAAGELFF. In DNA, the CDR3 is TGTGCCAGCAGCCCGTCTAGCGGGAGGGCGGCCGGGGAACTGTTTTTT.

Concerning this clonotype: The CDR3 does not end in the conserved phenylalanine or tryptophan, so this is likely a read error. The J gene is TRBJ2-7, the V gene TRBV6-1, with TRBD2 identical over 8 bases. The V gene end was trimmed by 3 bases and the J gene end by 5 bases; junction bases not matched to a gene: 12. Germline CDR1 reads MNHNS; CDR2 reads SASEGT. The CDR3 consists of 16 residues. CDR3 in DNA: TGTGCCAGCAGTGACCCCCCCGAGACCGGGAGGGACGAGCAGTACTTA. Protein product: CASSDPPETGRDEQYL.

The chain joins TRBV6-1 to TRBJ2-5, with a possible D match to TRBD2 (5 bases). CDR1 is MNHNS and CDR2 is SASEGT in the germline V gene. V lost 5 bases, J lost 5 bases, and 18 bases lay in between. This CDR3 has 15 amino acids. The DNA for the CDR3 is TGTGCCAGCAGTCCCCGTGACGGGGATTGGGAGACCCAGTACTTC. Encoded protein: CASSPRDGDWETQYF.

The chain carries TRBV3-1 and TRBJ2-3, with 11 bases aligning to TRBD2. CDR1 and CDR2 (germline): LGHDT, YNNKEL (reference sequence). CDR3 size: 18 residues. With V trimmed by 6 bases and J by 8 bases, 19 bases remained unmatched. CDR3 protein: CASRPTGTSGKPKGTQYF. The DNA for the CDR3 is TGTGCCAGCAGGCCCACCGGGACTAGCGGCAAACCGAAGGGTACGCAGTATTTT.

The rearrangement uses TRBV11-2 and TRBJ2-1, with D perhaps matching TRBD2 (6 bases). V dropped 6 bases and J dropped 7 bases, with 19 bases sitting between them. CDR1 is SGHAT and CDR2 is FQNNGV in the germline V gene. The CDR3 covers 15 residues. Here the CDR3 reads CASSTTRGRSNEQFF. In DNA form, the CDR3 reads TGTGCCAGCAGTACGACTAGAGGGAGGAGTAATGAGCAGTTCTTC.

In this sample, this clonotype is medium-sized. The chain couples TRBV4-2 to TRBJ2-7, with no clear D. This CDR3 comprises 13 residues. CDR1 and CDR2 from the germline V gene are LGHNA and YNFKEQ. V lost 4 bases and J lost 3, with 10 bases in between. The CDR3 bases are TGTGCCAGCAGCCCCCGTTTACTCTACGAGCAGTACTTC. This codes for CASSPRLLYEQYF.

This clonotype was detected only once. The chain is built from TRBV10-3 and TRBJ2-5; either TRBD1 or TRBD2 may supply D (5 bases each). The CDR3 loop spans 15 amino acids. The V and J ends lost 3 bases and 7 bases respectively, with 18 bases between them. Germline values: CDR1 ENHRY, CDR2 SYGVKD. DNA for the CDR3: TGTGCCATCAGTGAAGCTGGGGGAGCCAGGCTGACCCAGTACTTC. It specifies CAISEAGGARLTQYF.

Comment on this clonotype: The CDR3 does not end in the conserved phenylalanine or tryptophan, so this is likely a read error. No DNA is shown, since the ends of the CDR3 on it are uncertain; the CDR3 is the one TCRdb lists. J is TRBJ2-5 and V is TRBV28; the table's D gene call, TRBD1, was not cross checked with the DNA. Germline V gives CDR1 MDHEN, CDR2 SYDVKM. The CDR3 numbers 17 amino acids, ends counted. The CDR3 reads CASSLSRTKTGEEAQYS.

Regarding this clonotype: Given the absence of the conserved phenylalanine or tryptophan at the CDR3 end, a read error is likely. The genes are TRBV4-1 and TRBJ2-1; possible D gene TRBD1, 6 bases. The germline CDR1 and CDR2 sequences are MGHRA and YSYEKL. This CDR3 has 16 amino acids. CDR3 DNA sequence: TGCACCAGCAGCCAAGATCCAGGGGCCCAAGGGGGTGAGCAGTTCTCC. Its protein is CTSSQDPGAQGGEQFS.

Many counts were recorded for this clonotype. This chain connects TRBV6-1 to TRBJ2-7; weak D call: TRBD1 (5 bases). V was clipped by 4 bases and J by 5 bases, with 15 bases between them. There are 14 residues in the CDR3. CDR1 MNHNS and CDR2 SASEGT come from the germline V gene. The CDR3 DNA follows: TGTGCCAGCAGTGGAGGAAGGGGCTCGGACGAGCAGTACTTC. Protein sequence: CASSGGRGSDEQYF.

A few counts support this clonotype. The chain recombines TRBV30 with TRBJ1-1; D gene unclear. Germline values: CDR1 GTSNPN, CDR2 SVGIG (reference sequence). The V and J ends lost 0 bases and 5 bases respectively, with 13 bases between them. CDR3 length equals 14 residues. The CDR3 here is CAWSVTQWDTEAFF. The CDR3 nucleotides read TGTGCCTGGAGTGTGACCCAGTGGGATACTGAAGCTTTCTTT.